Sequencing of this T cell receptor (beta chain) was carried out in a study of shared clonotypes between healthy human individuals. Overall study results and limits: The naive CD4 repertoires of a handful of donors were compared, and about 5% of clonotypes were shared.

Splitting the CD4+ cells yielded a CD45RA+ naive subset and a CD45RA-negative memory subset. Splitting of each subset's genomic DNA was done evenly across several immunoSEQ plates. The method was immunoSEQ multiplex PCR; TCRdb's version includes in-frame clones alone and lacks a portion of them. The sample has roughly 2.2 million clones; 85% to 95% are singletons. About this clone: Its antigen is unidentified.

Trimming stripped 2 bases from V and 11 bases from J, with 12 bases between. Germline CDR1 reads LGHNT; CDR2 reads FRNRAP. The CDR3 length is 12 residues. This TCR was sampled from a man aged 18 to 30 in good health. Some clones in this sample may be carry-over from other donors' samples. Material: naive CD4+ T cells from PBMCs. Described subset: CD45RA+ positively selected. The chain uses TRBV12-5 and TRBJ1-1, with D possibly matching TRBD1 (5 bases). Here the CDR3 DNA reads TGTGCTAGTGGTTTGCCACAGGTGGGGGCTTTCTTT. The encoded protein is CASGLPQVGAFF.